A single sample gave rise to the 7 T cell receptor beta chains below, sequenced in a study of cytomegalovirus exposure and HLA in healthy donors (dated by TCRdb to about 2017). Receptors were amplified or captured by the immunoSEQ multiplex PCR assay. For the multiplex PCR, a mixture combining 60 forward primers for TCR Vbeta segments and 13 reverse primers for TCR Jbeta segments was used. In its TCRdb copy, this immuneACCESS table keeps in-frame sequences only and misses some clones. Where compared with another copy, unresolved V genes explain less than half of these, and the others have no known cause. The sample includes about 140,000 clones, with around four fifths observed a single time. The ten largest clones take up approximately 1.5% of the sample. What was sequenced was PBMCs. These receptors were taken from a man aged 25-45 years in good health and CMV-seropositive.

This clone occurred once. This CDR3 reads CASSTGVVREKLFF. Written as DNA, the CDR3 is TGTGCCAGCAGCACAGGGGTTGTGCGCGAAAAACTGTTTTTT. The rearrangement uses TRBV2 and TRBJ1-4; TRBD1 aligns across 7 bases. V lost 6 bases, J lost 8 bases, and 9 bases stayed unmatched. The germline CDR1 and CDR2 sequences are SNHLY and FYNNEI. The CDR3 contains 14 residues.

This chain uses TRBV28 with TRBJ2-1; 10 bases agree with TRBD2. V was clipped by 5 bases and J by 3 bases; unmatched bases: 4. CDR1 is MDHEN, CDR2 SYDVKM, per germline. The CDR3 spans 15 residues. The CDR3: CASSHGTSDYNEQFF. The CDR3, as DNA: TGTGCCAGCAGTCACGGGACTAGCGACTACAATGAGCAGTTCTTC.

The rearrangement links TRBV6-5 to TRBJ2-5; D gene unclear. CDR3 size: 12 residues. V was clipped by 7 bases and J by 4 bases, with 10 bases between them. Looked up from germline, CDR1 is MNHEY and CDR2 is SVGAGI. Here the CDR3 reads CASKLPGETQYF. In DNA, the CDR3 is TGTGCCAGCAAATTACCAGGAGAGACCCAGTACTTC.

The rearrangement uses TRBV6-4 and TRBJ2-3; TRBD1 matches 10 bases. Germline V gives CDR1 MRHNA, CDR2 SNTAGT. With 3 bases clipped from V and 7 bases from J, the junction kept 7 bases outside the gene matches. CDR3 length: 15 amino acids. This CDR3 reads CASSEMGQGQYTQYF. The CDR3, as DNA: TGTGCCAGCAGTGAAATGGGACAGGGGCAGTATACGCAGTATTTT.

This clone was seen only a few times. The J gene is TRBJ2-3, the V gene TRBV19; a possible D gene is TRBD2 (6 bases). Germline CDR1 is LNHDA and CDR2 is SQIVND (reference sequence). CDR3 length: 16 residues. Deletions cut 4 bases from V and 6 bases from J, with 20 bases between. As DNA, the CDR3 is TGTGCCAGTAGTACTCTTCTTAGCGGCAGTAAGGATACGCAGTATTTT. Its translation: CASSTLLSGSKDTQYF.

V gene TRBV6-5 combines with J gene TRBJ1-2; D is uncertain. Germline assignment: CDR1 MNHEY and CDR2 SVGAGI. The CDR3 runs to 13 residues. V lost 2 bases and J lost 1, with 5 bases in between. The CDR3 nucleotides are TGTGCCAGCAGTTACGAGAATAACTATGGCTACACCTTC. Encoded protein: CASSYENNYGYTF.

J is TRBJ2-7 and V is TRBV7-9, with D unresolved. Germline CDR1 and CDR2: SEHNR and FQNEAQ (reference sequence). This CDR3 comprises 12 residues. Between the trimmed V and J ends, which lost 3 bases and 3 bases, there was a span of 6 bases. The CDR3 coding sequence is TGTGCCAGCAGCTTTAAGAGCTACGAGCAGTACTTC. Translation: CASSFKSYEQYF.